Shown below are 9 T cell receptor beta chains from a single sample sequenced in a study of CD4 and CD8 cells across lung adenocarcinoma regions. TCRdb used MiXCR to reprocess the PCR reads, holding one entry per CDR3 protein. The sample has some 11,000 distinct CDR3 sequences, more than 45% seen once. Sequenced input: CD8+ T cells from the margin of a lung tumor. Receptors were obtained from a female donor with lung adenocarcinoma. The CD4 and CD8 labels of this study may be unreliable.

About this clonotype itself: One end of the junction fails to match germline, which may point to a read error. V is TRBV10-3 and J is TRBJ2-3; the D gene could be TRBD1 or TRBD2 (5 bases each). The CDR3 is made up of 16 amino acids. Germline loops: CDR1 ENHRY, CDR2 SYGVKD. CDR3 sequence: CAISESPGRGTETQYF. The CDR3 DNA is TGTGCCATCAGCGAGTCCCCGGGCCGGGGCACAGAGACGCAGTATTTT.

This chain links TRBV6-1 with TRBJ2-1; the D gene is possibly TRBD1 (5 bases). The germline V gene encodes CDR1 MNHNS and CDR2 SASEGT. Trimming cost V 3 bases and J 7 bases, with 13 bases left between them. This CDR3 spans 14 amino acids. The CDR3 bases are TGTGCCAGCAGTGATTTGGGGCCTAAAAATGAGCAGTTCTTC. Translation gives CASSDLGPKNEQFF.

The V and J genes are TRBV5-1 and TRBJ2-5, with 7 positions matching TRBD1. The J call may be incorrect, as the DNA end agrees better with TRBJ2-7. The CDR3 contains 13 residues. In germline, CDR1 is SGHRS, CDR2 YFSETQ. The DNA of the CDR3 is TGCGCCAGCAGCACCCCGGACAGGTCCGAGCAGTACTTC. Translating it yields CASSTPDRSEQYF.

This clonotype was seen many times. This rearrangement joins TRBV11-2 to TRBJ2-1; 9 bases fit TRBD1. TRBJ2-7 explains the end of the DNA better; the J call may be wrong. This CDR3 comprises 14 residues. Germline V gene data show CDR1 as SGHAT and CDR2 as FQNNGV. CDR3 sequence: CASSPTGQGSEQYF. In DNA form, the CDR3 reads TGTGCCAGCAGCCCCACGGGACAGGGATCCGAGCAGTACTTC.

By sample fraction, this clonotype is medium-sized. J is TRBJ1-2 and V is TRBV6-1; D perhaps matches TRBD1 (6 bases). The CDR3 has 14 residues. Germline assignment: CDR1 MNHNS and CDR2 SASEGT. Trimming left V 7 bases short and J 5 bases short, with 17 bases between. The CDR3 sequence: CASNERDKEYGYTF. In nucleotides, the CDR3 is TGTGCCAGCAATGAGAGGGACAAGGAGTATGGCTACACCTTC.

As to this clonotype: At one end, the junction sequence differs from germline, possibly due to a read error. The chain couples TRBV6-5 to TRBJ2-1; D may be TRBD2 (5 bases). CDR1 is MNHEY and CDR2 is SVGAGI in the germline V gene. The CDR3 covers 15 residues. CDR3 bases: TGTGCCAGGAGATTCTCGGGTGTGAGCGGCAATAAGCAGTTTTTC. Encoded protein: CARRFSGVSGNKQFF.

This clonotype was counted at least ten times. The chain employs TRBV29-1 and TRBJ2-1; D not certain. The V gene lost 4 bases and the J gene lost 1 base, with 14 bases spanning the gap. Germline V lookup: CDR1 SQVTM, CDR2 ANQGSEA. This CDR3 has 15 amino acids. The CDR3 DNA sequence: TGCAGCGTTGGGGCGGCGTACGAATCCTACAATGAGCAGTTCTTC. Amino acids: CSVGAAYESYNEQFF.

As concerns this clonotype: At one end the junction does not follow the germline gene, possibly because of a read error. CDR3 sequence (DNA): TGTGCCAGCAGTGGACAGCTCAGCAATCCGCCCCTCCATTTT. As protein: CASSGQLSNPPLHF. The V and J genes are TRBV6-1 and TRBJ1-6; tentatively, D is TRBD1 (5 bases). The CDR3 has 14 amino acids. Germline V gene sequence: CDR1 MNHNS, CDR2 SASEGT.

The chain recombines TRBV4-1 with TRBJ1-1, with D possibly TRBD1 on 6 matching bases. Trimming removed 5 bases at V and 4 bases at J, with 20 bases between. This CDR3 is built from 16 residues. Germline V gene lookup returns CDR1 MGHRA and CDR2 YSYEKL. In DNA, the CDR3 is TGCGCCAGCAGCTTGGTAGGGGGGGGCTTGATCACTGAAGCTTTCTTT. Translating gives CASSLVGGGLITEAFF.